The following is a T cell receptor (beta chain) sequence with its context. Its antigen remains unidentified. This entry is derived from a study of T cells after yellow fever vaccination. CDR3 length: 15 residues. The V and J ends lost 5 bases and 1 base respectively, with 13 bases between them. From germline, CDR1 is SGHTA and CDR2 FQGNSA. A universal primer site and UMIs were added as TCR cDNA was made by 5'RACE template switching. One entry per CDR3 protein results from TCRdb running MiXCR on the 5' RACE reads. The sample has a few hundred thousand distinct CDR3 sequences, 15% to 20% seen once. Study-level findings and limits: Shared CD4/CD8 clonotypes were a small share, likely from convergent recombination.

The receptor comes from a man under 40 who received the YFV17D yellow fever vaccine. This chain uses TRBV7-2 with TRBJ2-3; D is perhaps TRBD1 (6 bases). The specimen was PBMCs, collected 15 days after the yellow fever booster vaccination. The CDR3 reads CASSTRGSGTDTQYF. The CDR3 nucleotides are TGTGCCAGCAGCACAAGGGGGAGCGGCACAGATACGCAGTATTTT.